These 24 T cell receptor beta chains share one sample of origin, sequenced in a study of blood T cell repertoires in COVID-19. Here immunoSEQ multiplex PCR was the method, and the copy in TCRdb shows in-frame clones only, minus some. The sample lists around 260,000 clones, about four fifths occurring once. The sequenced sample was peripheral blood. These receptors originate from a woman aged 45-65 years who had recovered from COVID-19.

V gene TRBV6-5 combines with J gene TRBJ2-7; D is uncertain. Germline V lookup: CDR1 MNHEY, CDR2 SVGAGI. The CDR3 is 13 amino acids. V lost 6 bases and J 0 bases, leaving 9 bases between the germline ends. This CDR3 is CASSDGISYEQYF. CDR3 DNA: TGTGCCAGCAGCGATGGCATCTCCTACGAGCAGTACTTC.

The J gene is TRBJ2-4, the V gene TRBV7-9; D not certain. Germline CDR1 SEHNR, CDR2 FQNEAQ (reference sequence). CDR3 size: 16 residues. The V gene lost 4 bases and the J gene lost 6 bases, with 19 bases spanning the gap. DNA of the CDR3: TGTGCCAGCAGCTCCTCTAGTATGACCCCACCAAACATTCAGTACTTC. It yields the protein CASSSSSMTPPNIQYF. Combining the CDR3 with reference TRBV7-9 and TRBJ2-4 gives the whole variable domain DTGVSQNPRHKITKRGQNVTFRCDPISEHNRLYWYRQTLGQGPEFLTYFQNEAQLEKSRLLSDRFSAERPKGSFSTLEIQRTEQGDSAMYLCASSSSSMTPPNIQYFGAGTRLSVL.

The chain employs TRBV15 and TRBJ2-5; 9 positions agree with TRBD1. From germline, CDR1 is LNHNV and CDR2 YYDKDF (reference sequence). The junction had 7 bases not matched to a gene; V was cut back by 0 bases and J by 2 bases. CDR3 length: 17 amino acids. The CDR3 sequence is CATSRDWGTGRQETQYF. Written as DNA, the CDR3 is TGTGCCACCAGCAGAGATTGGGGGACAGGGAGACAAGAGACCCAGTACTTC.

J is TRBJ2-2 and V is TRBV7-2, with a tentative D call TRBD2 (6 bases). This CDR3 region has 15 residues. Trimming stripped 5 bases from V and 4 bases from J, with 14 bases between. From germline, CDR1 is SGHTA and CDR2 FQGNSA. The CDR3 loop reads CASSPWIGGTGELFF. CDR3 nucleotide sequence: TGTGCCAGCAGCCCCTGGATCGGGGGCACCGGGGAGCTGTTTTTT.

J is TRBJ2-1 and V is TRBV21-1; TRBD2 was called by the table and not checked on the DNA. TRBV21-1 is an annotated pseudogene. This CDR3 region has 18 residues. The chain's CDR3 is CASSRAGGGTIRYNEQFF. CDR3 in DNA: TGTGCCAGCAGCAGAGCGGGAGGGGGGACCATTCGTTACAATGAGCAGTTCTTC.

J is TRBJ1-2 and V is TRBV28; D is undetermined. Trimming removed 6 bases from V and 8 bases from J, with 13 bases in between. The CDR3 has 12 residues. Germline loops: CDR1 MDHEN, CDR2 SYDVKM. The CDR3 sequence is CASSPQAQGYTF. For the CDR3, the DNA is TGTGCCAGCAGCCCTCAGGCCCAGGGCTACACCTTC.

The chain carries TRBV7-2 and TRBJ2-3; TRBD2 is a possible D gene (5 bases). The germline V gene encodes CDR1 SGHTA and CDR2 FQGNSA. V shed 1 base and J shed 0 bases, with 14 bases lying between them. This CDR3 is 17 amino acids long. The CDR3 loop reads CASSLVVAGASTDTQYF. For the CDR3, the DNA is TGTGCCAGCAGCTTAGTGGTCGCGGGTGCTAGCACAGATACGCAGTATTTT. The whole variable domain, remainder taken from reference TRBV7-2 and TRBJ2-3, is GAGVSQSPSNKVTEKGKDVELRCDPISGHTALYWYRQSLGQGLEFLIYFQGNSAPDKSGLPSDRFSAERTGGSVSTLTIQRTQQEDSAVYLCASSLVVAGASTDTQYFGPGTRLTVL.

This clone has a single count. This CDR3 reads CSAMQGNEQFF. CDR3 DNA sequence: TGCAGTGCTATGCAGGGTAATGAGCAGTTCTTC. V gene TRBV20-1 combines with J gene TRBJ2-1; tentatively, D is TRBD1 (5 bases). Per the germline V gene, CDR1 is DFQATT and CDR2 is SNEGSKA (reference sequence). Deletions cut 4 bases from V and 7 bases from J, with 8 bases between. The CDR3 is made up of 11 amino acids.

The chain links TRBV4-1 to TRBJ2-5, with 11 bases that match TRBD1. V trimming: 1 base; J trimming: 1 base; junction bases outside the gene matches: 5. Germline V CDR1 and CDR2: MGHRA, YSYEKL. There are 17 residues in the CDR3. CDR3 region: CASSQGGTGGPQETQYF. For the CDR3, the DNA is TGCGCCAGCAGCCAAGGTGGGACAGGGGGGCCCCAAGAGACCCAGTACTTC.

The rearrangement links TRBV24-1 to TRBJ2-3; the D gene is possibly TRBD2 (7 bases). The CDR3 totals 13 residues. V was trimmed by 4 bases and J by 4 bases, leaving 8 bases between them. Germline CDR1 and CDR2: KGHDR and SFDVKD. The CDR3 protein is CATSEGGADTQYF. The CDR3 DNA follows: TGTGCCACCAGTGAAGGGGGGGCAGATACGCAGTATTTT.

The chain is built from TRBV3-1 (or the pseudogene TRBV3-2) and TRBJ2-3, with D possibly being TRBD1 (5 bases). Trimming pared 7 bases from V and 0 bases from J, leaving 14 bases between. The CDR3 has 15 residues. CDR1 and CDR2 (germline): LGHDT, YNNKEL (reference sequence). The CDR3 is CASTADTSSTDTQYF. As DNA, the CDR3 is TGTGCCAGCACCGCGGACACTTCTAGCACAGATACGCAGTATTTT.

This clone came up once. The V and J genes are TRBV12-3 or TRBV12-4 and TRBJ1-1; D is unresolved. Trimming removed 6 bases at V and 8 bases at J, with 13 bases between. CDR3 length: 12 residues. The CDR3 DNA sequence: TGTGCCAGCAGCCTTGGACTCCCCGAAGCTTTCTTT. Protein: CASSLGLPEAFF.

This chain connects TRBV2 to TRBJ1-4; 7 nucleotides align to TRBD1. Trimming at V came to 3 bases and at J to 8 bases, leaving 12 bases not matched to a gene. The CDR3 covers 16 residues. Germline values: CDR1 SNHLY, CDR2 FYNNEI. CDR3: CASSESWVAGGEKLFF. The CDR3 nucleotides read TGTGCCAGCAGTGAGTCGTGGGTGGCAGGGGGAGAAAAACTGTTTTTT.

V is TRBV7-9 and J is TRBJ2-7; unclear D gene. The CDR3 spans 13 residues. The V gene lost 5 bases and the J gene lost 0 bases, with 8 bases spanning the gap. Per the germline V gene, CDR1 is SEHNR and CDR2 is FQNEAQ (reference sequence). The CDR3 DNA is TGTGCCAGCAGCCCGAGGAGCTCCTACGAGCAGTACTTC. The encoded protein is CASSPRSSYEQYF. Complete variable domain (other parts from reference TRBV7-9 and TRBJ2-7): DTGVSQNPRHKITKRGQNVTFRCDPISEHNRLYWYRQTLGQGPEFLTYFQNEAQLEKSRLLSDRFSAERPKGSFSTLEIQRTEQGDSAMYLCASSPRSSYEQYFGPGTRLTVT.

This chain uses TRBV18 with TRBJ1-6, with D tentatively TRBD1 (6 bases). From germline, CDR1 is KGHSH and CDR2 LQKENI. The CDR3 extends over 13 amino acids. The V gene lost 5 bases and the J gene lost 8 bases, with 10 bases spanning the gap. CDR3 sequence: CASSIYRDSPLHF. CDR3 nucleotides: TGTGCCAGCTCAATTTACAGGGATTCACCCCTCCACTTT.

In DNA form, the CDR3 reads TGTGCCAGCAGTAAATACAGGGCAATACTGTTTTTT. It translates to CASSKYRAILFF. The rearrangement joins TRBV28 to TRBJ1-4, with D maybe TRBD1 (6 bases). V was cut by 5 bases and J by 13 bases, with 14 bases left in between. The CDR3 runs to 12 residues. CDR1 and CDR2 (germline): MDHEN, SYDVKM.

This clone has just a few counts. The rearrangement links TRBV5-1 to TRBJ2-1; 10 bases map to TRBD1. The V gene's germline CDR1 is SGHRS and CDR2 YFSETQ. The ends lost 3 bases at V and 5 bases at J; junction bases unmatched: 5. CDR3 length: 15 amino acids. The CDR3, as DNA: TGCGCCAGCAGCTCCGGACAGGGGGGTCACAATGAGCAGTTCTTC. This codes for CASSSGQGGHNEQFF.

This clone has just one count. This chain links TRBV5-4 with TRBJ2-7; possible D gene TRBD1, 5 bases. The CDR3 is made up of 12 amino acids. Trimming removed 5 bases at V and 7 bases at J, with 13 bases between. CDR1 and CDR2 (germline): SGHNT, YYREEE (reference sequence). The CDR3 nucleotides are TGTGCCAGCAGACGCAGGGCAGGGGAGCAGTACTTC. Amino acids: CASRRRAGEQYF.

The rearrangement joins TRBV28 to TRBJ2-7; 8 bases are shared with TRBD1. The V gene end was trimmed by 5 bases and the J gene end by 2 bases; junction bases not matched to a gene: 2. CDR1 is MDHEN and CDR2 is SYDVKM in the germline V gene. The CDR3 is made up of 13 amino acids. CDR3 nucleotide sequence: TGTGCCAGCAGTCGACAGGGGACCTACGAGCAGTACTTC. Its protein is CASSRQGTYEQYF.

V is TRBV19 and J is TRBJ2-7, with D possibly matching TRBD2 (6 bases). V lost 5 bases and J lost 0, with 17 bases in between. The length of the CDR3 is 16 residues. Germline V gene data show CDR1 as LNHDA and CDR2 as SQIVND (reference sequence). The CDR3 is CASSAFWRDASYEQYF. DNA for the CDR3: TGTGCCAGTAGTGCCTTCTGGAGGGACGCCTCCTACGAGCAGTACTTC.

The gene calls are TRBV11-3 and TRBJ2-6; 7 bases are shared with TRBD1. Germline lookup yields CDR1 SGHNT and CDR2 YENEEA. CDR3 size: 19 residues. V trimming: 4 bases; J trimming: 0 bases; junction bases outside the gene matches: 12. The DNA of the CDR3 is TGTGCCAGCAGCTCAGAGACAGGGTCAACCTCCTCTGGGGCCAACGTCCTGACTTTC. It translates to CASSSETGSTSSGANVLTF.

A remark on this clone: This CDR3 is also generated by other DNA sequences in the sample. This rearrangement joins TRBV24-1 to TRBJ2-5; TRBD1 agrees at 11 bases. The ends lost 1 base at V and 5 bases at J; junction bases unmatched: 5. The V gene's germline CDR1 is KGHDR and CDR2 SFDVKD. CDR3 length: 16 residues. CDR3 in DNA: TGTGCCACCAGTGATTTAGGGACAGGGGGAGGTGAGACCCAGTACTTC. Translated: CATSDLGTGGGETQYF.

This sequence joins TRBV19 and TRBJ2-7; 7 positions agree with TRBD1. J lost 0 bases, V lost 1 base, and 3 bases had no gene match. The CDR3 covers 15 residues. Germline V gene lookup returns CDR1 LNHDA and CDR2 SQIVND (reference sequence). CDR3 nucleotides: TGTGCCAGTAGTATAGGACAGGGCTACTCCTACGAGCAGTACTTC. Translating it yields CASSIGQGYSYEQYF. The full variable domain, with the rest looked up from reference TRBV19 and TRBJ2-7, is DGGITQSPKYLFRKEGQNVTLSCEQNLNHDAMYWYRQDPGQGLRLIYYSQIVNDFQKGDIAEGYSVSREKKESFPLTVTSAQKNPTAFYLCASSIGQGYSYEQYFGPGTRLTVT.

The chain carries TRBV6-5 and TRBJ1-6; possible D gene TRBD1, 6 bases. With 6 bases removed from V and 17 bases from J, the gap between germline ends came to 14 bases. The CDR3 runs to 11 residues. Germline assignment: CDR1 MNHEY and CDR2 SVGAGI. CDR3 residues: CASSRGQLIHF. The CDR3 DNA reads as TGTGCCAGCAGCCGAGGACAGCTCATCCACTTT.